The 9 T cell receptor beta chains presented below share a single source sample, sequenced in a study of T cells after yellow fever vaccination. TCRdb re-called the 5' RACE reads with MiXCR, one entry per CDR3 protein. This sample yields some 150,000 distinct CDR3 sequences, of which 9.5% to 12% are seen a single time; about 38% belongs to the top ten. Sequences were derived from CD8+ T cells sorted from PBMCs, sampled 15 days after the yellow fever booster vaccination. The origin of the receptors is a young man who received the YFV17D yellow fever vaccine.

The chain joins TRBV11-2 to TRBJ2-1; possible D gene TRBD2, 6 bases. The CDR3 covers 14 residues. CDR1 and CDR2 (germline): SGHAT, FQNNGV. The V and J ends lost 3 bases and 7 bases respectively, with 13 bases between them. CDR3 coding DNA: TGTGCCAGCAGCTTCGGGGCAGGGAGGAATGAGCAGTTCTTC. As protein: CASSFGAGRNEQFF.

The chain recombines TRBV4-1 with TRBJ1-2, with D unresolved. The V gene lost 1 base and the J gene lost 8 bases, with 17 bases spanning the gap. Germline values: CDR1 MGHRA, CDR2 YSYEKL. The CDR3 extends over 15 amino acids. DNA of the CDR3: TGCGCCAGCAGCCAAGTAAAGGGTCGGGCAGACGGCTACACCTTC. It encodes CASSQVKGRADGYTF.

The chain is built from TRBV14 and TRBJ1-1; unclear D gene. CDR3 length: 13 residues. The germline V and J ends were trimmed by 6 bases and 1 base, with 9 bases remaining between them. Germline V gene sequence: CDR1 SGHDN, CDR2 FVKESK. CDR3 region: CASSRHTNTEAFF. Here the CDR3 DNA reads TGTGCCAGCAGTCGACATACGAACACTGAAGCTTTCTTT.

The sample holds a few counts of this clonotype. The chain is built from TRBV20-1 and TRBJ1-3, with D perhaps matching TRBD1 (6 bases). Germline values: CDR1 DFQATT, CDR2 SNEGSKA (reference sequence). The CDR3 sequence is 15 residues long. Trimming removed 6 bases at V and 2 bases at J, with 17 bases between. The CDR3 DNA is TGCAGTGCACGAAGCCGGGACACCGCTGGAAACACCATATATTTT. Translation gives CSARSRDTAGNTIYF.

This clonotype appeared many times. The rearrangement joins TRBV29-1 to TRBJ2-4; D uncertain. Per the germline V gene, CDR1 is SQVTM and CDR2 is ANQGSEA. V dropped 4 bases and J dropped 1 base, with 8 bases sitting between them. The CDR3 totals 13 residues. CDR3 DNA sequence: TGCAGCGTTGTCCCCGACGCCAAAAACATTCAGTACTTC. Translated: CSVVPDAKNIQYF.

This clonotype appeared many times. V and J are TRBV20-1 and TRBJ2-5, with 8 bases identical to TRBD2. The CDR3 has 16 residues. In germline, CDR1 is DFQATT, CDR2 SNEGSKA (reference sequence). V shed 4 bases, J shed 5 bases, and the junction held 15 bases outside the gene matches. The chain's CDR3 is CSAIIAGTGPRETQYF. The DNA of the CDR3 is TGCAGTGCTATTATAGCGGGAACGGGGCCGCGGGAGACCCAGTACTTC.

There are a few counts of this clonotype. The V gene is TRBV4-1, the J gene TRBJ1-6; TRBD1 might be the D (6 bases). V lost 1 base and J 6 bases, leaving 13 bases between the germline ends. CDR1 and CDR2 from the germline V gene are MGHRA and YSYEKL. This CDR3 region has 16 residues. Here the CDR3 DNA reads TGCGCCAGCAGCCAAGGGTCAGGGGTCGGTAATTCACCCCTCCACTTT. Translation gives CASSQGSGVGNSPLHF.

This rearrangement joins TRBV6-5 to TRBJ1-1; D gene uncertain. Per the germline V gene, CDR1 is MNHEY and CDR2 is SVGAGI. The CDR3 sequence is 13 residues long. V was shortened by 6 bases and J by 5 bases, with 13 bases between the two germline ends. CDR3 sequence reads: CASSREGRTEAFF. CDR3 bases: TGTGCCAGCAGCCGGGAGGGCAGGACTGAAGCTTTCTTT.

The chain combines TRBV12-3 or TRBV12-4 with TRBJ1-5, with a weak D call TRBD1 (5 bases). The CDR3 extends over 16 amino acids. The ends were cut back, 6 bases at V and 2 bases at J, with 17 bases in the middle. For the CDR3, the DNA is TGTGCCAGCAGCTCCCGGGGGGAATGGGGCAATCAGCCCCAGCATTTT. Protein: CASSSRGEWGNQPQHF.